This is a list of T cell receptor beta chains from one sample in a study of blood T cell repertoires in COVID-19. Using immunoSEQ multiplex PCR, the repertoire was profiled, and TCRdb retains in-frame clones only, with some absent. This sample yields a few hundred thousand clones, of which about 82% are seen a single time; approximately 7.9% belongs to the top ten. The sequenced sample was peripheral blood. The receptor set was obtained from a human donor in a cohort sampled during active COVID-19. Both conserved end residues are part of each CDR3. D genes are given only for firm matches. A row's size may be missing; if present it is once, few, many or a size class.

TRBJ1-1 | - | TRBV30 | - | CAWRKGVRTEAFF | TGTGCCTGGAGAAAAGGAGTTCGCACTGAAGCTTTCTTT
TRBJ1-5 | TRBD1 | TRBV18 | - | CASSAGTDYNQPQHF | TGTGCCAGCTCAGCCGGGACAGATTATAATCAGCCCCAGCATTTT
TRBJ1-5 | TRBD1 | TRBV6-5 | - | CASRKQGASNQPQHF | TGTGCCAGCAGAAAACAGGGGGCGAGCAATCAGCCCCAGCATTTT
TRBJ2-5 | TRBD2 | TRBV3-1/TRBV3-2 | - | CASSPAVGTSGGKTQYF | TGTGCCAGCAGCCCAGCGGTCGGGACTAGCGGAGGAAAGACCCAGTACTTC
TRBJ2-1 | TRBD1 | TRBV24-1 | - | CATSAKPGQGHNEQFF | TGTGCCACCAGTGCCAAACCGGGACAGGGCCACAATGAGCAGTTCTTC
TRBJ1-1 | TRBD1 | TRBV5-1 | - | CASSPGTGSTEAFF | TGCGCCAGCAGCCCCGGGACAGGGAGCACTGAAGCTTTCTTT
TRBJ2-5 | - | TRBV5-5 | - | CASRQDLTSTQYF | TGTGCCAGCAGGCAAGACCTTACTAGTACCCAGTACTTC
TRBJ1-1 | - | TRBV9 | - | CASSGTSNTEAFF | TGTGCCAGCAGCGGGACATCGAACACTGAAGCTTTCTTT
TRBJ1-6 | - | TRBV5-6 | few | CASSRTGGNSPLHF | TGTGCCAGCAGCCGCACGGGGGGGAATTCACCCCTCCACTTT
TRBJ2-3 | - | TRBV7-2 | - | CASSPRLIKFTDTQYF | TGTGCCAGCAGCCCGCGCCTTATCAAGTTCACAGATACGCAGTATTTT
TRBJ2-1 | TRBD1 | TRBV15 | once | CATSRDLGTGYNEQFF | TGTGCCACCAGCAGAGACCTCGGGACAGGGTACAATGAGCAGTTCTTC
TRBJ2-7 | - | TRBV5-1 | - | CASSRTYSSYEQYF | TGCGCCAGCAGCAGAACCTACAGTTCCTACGAGCAGTACTTC
TRBJ2-1 | - | TRBV29-1 | few | CSVASGQEQFF | TGCAGCGTCGCCTCTGGACAGGAGCAGTTCTTC
TRBJ1-2 | - | TRBV27 | once | CATRDKRYWAGYTF | TGTGCCACCCGGGACAAACGGTACTGGGCTGGCTACACCTTC
TRBJ1-3 | - | TRBV12-5 | few | CASVRDANTIYF | TGTGCTAGTGTGAGGGATGCAAACACCATATATTTT
TRBJ2-1 | - | TRBV6-5 | - | CASNPSPRNEQFF | TGTGCCAGCAACCCTAGTCCCCGCAATGAGCAGTTCTTC
TRBJ2-3 | TRBD1 | TRBV5-4 | - | CASSSPDRVTDTQYF | TGTGCCAGCAGCTCCCCTGACAGGGTCACAGATACGCAGTATTTT
TRBJ1-6 | TRBD1 | TRBV30 | - | CAWSLAGGRNSPLHF | TGTGCCTGGAGTTTGGCAGGGGGACGTAATTCACCCCTCCACTTT
TRBJ2-2 | TRBD2 | TRBV7-3 | - | CASSPRLAGASNTGELFF | TGTGCCAGCAGCCCGAGACTAGCGGGGGCTTCGAACACCGGGGAGCTGTTTTTT
TRBJ1-3 | - | TRBV9 | - | CASSVGGGLLRNGNTIYF | TGTGCCAGCAGCGTAGGCGGCGGACTCCTAAGGAACGGAAACACCATATATTTT
TRBJ2-1 | - | TRBV7-9 | - | CASSHRSHFGEQFF | TGTGCCAGCAGTCACAGATCCCATTTCGGTGAGCAGTTCTTC
TRBJ1-2 | - | TRBV4-1 | - | CASSHGRLESNYGYTF | TGCGCCAGCAGCCACGGTCGACTTGAGTCTAACTATGGCTACACCTTC
TRBJ1-3 | - | TRBV11-3 | - | CASSLGGGRSGNTIYF | TGTGCCAGCAGCTTAGGTGGGGGCCGCTCTGGAAACACCATATATTTT
TRBJ1-1 | - | TRBV7-9 | - | CASSLQGMNTEAFF | TGTGCCAGCAGCTTACAGGGGATGAACACTGAAGCTTTCTTT
TRBJ1-2 | - | TRBV9 | - | CASSPHGGNYGYTF | TGTGCCAGCAGCCCACATGGGGGCAACTATGGCTACACCTTC
TRBJ2-7 | - | TRBV27 | - | CASSLGHTYEQYF | TGTGCCAGCAGTTTAGGGCACACCTACGAGCAGTACTTC
TRBJ1-3 | - | TRBV12-5 | - | CASGPLLPGSGNTIYF | TGTGCTAGTGGTCCCCTTCTCCCGGGCTCTGGAAACACCATATATTTT
TRBJ1-5 | - | TRBV6-5 | - | CASSYSRGSNQPQHF | TGTGCCAGCAGTTACTCACGGGGTAGCAATCAGCCCCAGCATTTT
TRBJ1-5 | TRBD1 | TRBV9 | once | CASSVGDRFNQPQHF | TGTGCCAGCAGCGTAGGGGACAGGTTCAATCAGCCCCAGCATTTT
TRBJ1-1 | TRBD1 | TRBV6-5 | once | CASRRTGNTEAFF | TGTGCCAGCAGGCGGACAGGGAACACTGAAGCTTTCTTT
TRBJ1-1 | - | TRBV2 | few | CASSGRGATEAFF | TGTGCCAGCAGCGGGAGAGGGGCCACTGAAGCTTTCTTT
TRBJ2-2 | TRBD1 | TRBV24-1 | - | CATSDLRQGVNTGELFF | TGTGCCACCAGTGATTTGCGGCAGGGGGTGAACACCGGGGAGCTGTTTTTT
TRBJ2-7 | - | TRBV9 | - | CASSVQPGHEQYF | TGTGCCAGCAGCGTCCAGCCTGGGCACGAGCAGTACTTC
TRBJ1-2 | - | TRBV6-5 | - | CASRGRDGYTF | TGTGCCAGCAGAGGGCGGGATGGCTACACCTTC
TRBJ1-1 | TRBD1 | TRBV12-5 | once | CASGLDDRVNTEAFF | TGTGCTAGTGGCCTTGACGACAGGGTGAACACTGAAGCTTTCTTT
TRBJ2-3 | - | TRBV24-1 | - | CATSDISGGPTDTQYF | TGTGCCACCAGTGATATCTCCGGGGGTCCCACAGATACGCAGTATTTT
TRBJ1-1 | - | TRBV3-1/TRBV3-2 | - | CASSTQIGGGAFF | TGTGCCAGCAGCACCCAGATAGGAGGTGGAGCTTTCTTT
TRBJ1-2 | - | TRBV5-1 | - | CASSPGGRDHGYTF | TGCGCCAGCAGCCCGGGGGGCAGGGACCATGGCTACACCTTC
TRBJ2-7 | - | TRBV21-1 | - | CASSKRAGQGSYEQYF | TGTGCCAGCAGCAAAAGAGCGGGACAGGGCTCCTACGAGCAGTACTTC
TRBJ2-7 | - | TRBV27 | - | CASSFGGKYEQYF | TGTGCCAGCAGTTTTGGGGGGAAATACGAGCAGTACTTC
TRBJ1-4 | - | TRBV9 | - | CASSIGGLSREKLFF | TGTGCCAGCAGCATCGGGGGACTCTCGCGGGAAAAACTGTTTTTT
TRBJ1-4 | - | TRBV7-8 | - | CASSLIEGEKLFF | TGTGCCAGCAGCTTAATCGAGGGTGAAAAACTGTTTTTT
TRBJ2-5 | TRBD1 | TRBV6-5 | - | CASSSGQGTETQYF | TGTGCCAGCAGCTCCGGACAGGGAACGGAGACCCAGTACTTC
TRBJ2-1 | TRBD1 | TRBV19 | - | CASREDRVREQFF | TGTGCCAGTAGAGAGGACAGGGTTCGGGAGCAGTTCTTC
TRBJ1-2 | TRBD1 | TRBV6-5 | few | CASSRDSLNYGYTF | TGTGCCAGCAGTCGGGACAGCCTGAACTATGGCTACACCTTC
TRBJ1-2 | - | TRBV7-9 | once | CASDRANYGYTF | TGTGCCAGCGATCGGGCTAACTATGGCTACACCTTC
TRBJ1-1 | - | TRBV18 | few | CASSPTGQNTEAFF | TGTGCCAGCTCACCGACGGGACAGAACACTGAAGCTTTCTTT
TRBJ2-1 | TRBD2 | TRBV24-1 | - | CATMSGGESSYNEQFF | TGTGCCACCATGAGCGGGGGGGAGAGCTCCTACAATGAGCAGTTCTTC
TRBJ2-3 | TRBD2 | TRBV5-1 | - | CASSLVLAGNDQYF | TGCGCCAGCAGCTTGGTTCTAGCGGGGAATGATCAGTATTTT
TRBJ1-1 | - | TRBV5-1 | - | CASSSRTGETTEAFF | TGCGCCAGCAGCTCAAGAACAGGTGAAACCACTGAAGCTTTCTTT
TRBJ2-2 | TRBD2 | TRBV2 | - | CASSEGGGNTGELFF | TGTGCCAGCAGTGAGGGCGGGGGGAACACCGGGGAGCTGTTTTTT
TRBJ2-1 | TRBD2 | TRBV19 | - | CASAAGGPYNEQFF | TGTGCCAGTGCAGCGGGGGGCCCATACAATGAGCAGTTCTTC
TRBJ2-4 | TRBD1 | TRBV5-5 | - | CASSLRQGAAAKNIQYF | TGTGCCAGCAGCTTGAGGCAGGGGGCGGCGGCCAAAAACATTCAGTACTTC